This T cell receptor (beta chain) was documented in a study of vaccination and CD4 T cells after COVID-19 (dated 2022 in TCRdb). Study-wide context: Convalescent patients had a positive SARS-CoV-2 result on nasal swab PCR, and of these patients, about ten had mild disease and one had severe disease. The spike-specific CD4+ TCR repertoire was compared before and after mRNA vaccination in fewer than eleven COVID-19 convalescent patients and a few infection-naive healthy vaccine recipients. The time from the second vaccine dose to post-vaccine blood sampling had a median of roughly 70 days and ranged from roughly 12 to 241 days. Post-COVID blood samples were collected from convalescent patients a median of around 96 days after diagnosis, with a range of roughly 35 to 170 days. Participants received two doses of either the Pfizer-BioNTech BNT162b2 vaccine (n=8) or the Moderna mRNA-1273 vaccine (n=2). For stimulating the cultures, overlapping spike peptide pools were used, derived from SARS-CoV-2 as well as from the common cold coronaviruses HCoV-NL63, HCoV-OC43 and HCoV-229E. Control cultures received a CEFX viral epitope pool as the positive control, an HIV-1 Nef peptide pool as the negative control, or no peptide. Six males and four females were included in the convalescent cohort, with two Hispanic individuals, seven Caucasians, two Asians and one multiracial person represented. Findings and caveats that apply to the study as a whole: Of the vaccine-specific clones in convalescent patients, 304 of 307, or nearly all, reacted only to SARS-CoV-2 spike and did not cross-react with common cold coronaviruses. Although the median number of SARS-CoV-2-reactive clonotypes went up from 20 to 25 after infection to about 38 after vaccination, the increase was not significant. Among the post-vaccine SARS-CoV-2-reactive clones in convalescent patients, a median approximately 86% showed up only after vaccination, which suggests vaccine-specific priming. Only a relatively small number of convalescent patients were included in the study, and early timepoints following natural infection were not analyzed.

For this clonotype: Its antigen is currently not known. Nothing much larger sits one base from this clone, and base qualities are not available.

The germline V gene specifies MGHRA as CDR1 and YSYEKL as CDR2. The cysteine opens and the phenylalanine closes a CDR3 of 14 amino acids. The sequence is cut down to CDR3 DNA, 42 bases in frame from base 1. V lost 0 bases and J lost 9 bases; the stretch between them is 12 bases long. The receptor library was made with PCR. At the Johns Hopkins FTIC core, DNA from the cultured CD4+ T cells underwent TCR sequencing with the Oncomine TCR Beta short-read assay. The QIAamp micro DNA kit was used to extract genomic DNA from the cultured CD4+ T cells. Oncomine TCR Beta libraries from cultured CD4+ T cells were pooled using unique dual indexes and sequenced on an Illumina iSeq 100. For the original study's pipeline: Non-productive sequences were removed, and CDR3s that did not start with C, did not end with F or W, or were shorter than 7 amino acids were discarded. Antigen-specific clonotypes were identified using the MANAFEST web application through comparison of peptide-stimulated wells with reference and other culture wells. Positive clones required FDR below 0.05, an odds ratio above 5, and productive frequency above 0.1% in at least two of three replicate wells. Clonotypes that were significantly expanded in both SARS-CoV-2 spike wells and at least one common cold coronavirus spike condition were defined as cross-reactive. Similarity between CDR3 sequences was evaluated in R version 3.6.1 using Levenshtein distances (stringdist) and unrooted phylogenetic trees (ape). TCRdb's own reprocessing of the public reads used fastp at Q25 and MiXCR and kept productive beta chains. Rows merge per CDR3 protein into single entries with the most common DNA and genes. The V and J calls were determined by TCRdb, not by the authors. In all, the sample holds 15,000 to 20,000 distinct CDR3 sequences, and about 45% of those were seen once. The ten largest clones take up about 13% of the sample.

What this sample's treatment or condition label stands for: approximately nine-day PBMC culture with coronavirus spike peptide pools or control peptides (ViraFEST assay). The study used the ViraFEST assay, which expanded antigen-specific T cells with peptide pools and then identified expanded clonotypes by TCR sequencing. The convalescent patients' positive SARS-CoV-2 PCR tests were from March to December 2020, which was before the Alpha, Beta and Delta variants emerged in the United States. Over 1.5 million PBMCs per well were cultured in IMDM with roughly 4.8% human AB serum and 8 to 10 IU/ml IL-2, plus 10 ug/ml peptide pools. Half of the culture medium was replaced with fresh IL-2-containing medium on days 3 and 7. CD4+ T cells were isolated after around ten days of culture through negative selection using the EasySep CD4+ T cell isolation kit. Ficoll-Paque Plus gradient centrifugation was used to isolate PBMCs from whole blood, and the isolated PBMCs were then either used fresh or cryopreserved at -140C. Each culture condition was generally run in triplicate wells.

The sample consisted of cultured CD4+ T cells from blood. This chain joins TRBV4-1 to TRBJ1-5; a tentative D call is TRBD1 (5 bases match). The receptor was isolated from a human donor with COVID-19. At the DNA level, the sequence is TGCGCCAGCAGCCAAGATCACGGGGGTGGGCCCCAGCATTTT. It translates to CASSQDHGGGPQHF.